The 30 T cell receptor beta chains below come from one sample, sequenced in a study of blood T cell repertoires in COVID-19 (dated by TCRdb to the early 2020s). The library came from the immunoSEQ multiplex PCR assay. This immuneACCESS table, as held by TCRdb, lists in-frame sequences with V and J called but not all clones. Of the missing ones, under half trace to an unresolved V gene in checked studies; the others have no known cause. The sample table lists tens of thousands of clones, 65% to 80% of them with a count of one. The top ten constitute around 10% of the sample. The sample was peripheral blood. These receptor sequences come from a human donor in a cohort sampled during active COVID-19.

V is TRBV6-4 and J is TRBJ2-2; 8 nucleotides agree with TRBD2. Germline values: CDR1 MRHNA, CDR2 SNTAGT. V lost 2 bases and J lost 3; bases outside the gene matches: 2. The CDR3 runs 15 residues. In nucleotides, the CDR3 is TGTGCCAGCAGTGACGCGGGAGGATACACCGGGGAGCTGTTTTTT. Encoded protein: CASSDAGGYTGELFF.

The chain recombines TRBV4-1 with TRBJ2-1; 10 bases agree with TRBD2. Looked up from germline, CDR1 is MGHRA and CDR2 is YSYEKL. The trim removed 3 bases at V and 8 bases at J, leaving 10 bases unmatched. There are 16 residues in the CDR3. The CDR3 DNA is TGCGCCAGCAGCCAGACGGGACTAGCGTCTGGCTATGAGCAGTTCTTC. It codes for CASSQTGLASGYEQFF.

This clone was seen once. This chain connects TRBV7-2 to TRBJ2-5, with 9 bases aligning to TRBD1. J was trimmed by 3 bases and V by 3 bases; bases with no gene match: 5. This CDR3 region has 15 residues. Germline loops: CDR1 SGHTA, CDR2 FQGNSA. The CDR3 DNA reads TGTGCCAGCAGCTTTTCCGACAGGGGGAAAGAGACCCAGTACTTC. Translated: CASSFSDRGKETQYF.

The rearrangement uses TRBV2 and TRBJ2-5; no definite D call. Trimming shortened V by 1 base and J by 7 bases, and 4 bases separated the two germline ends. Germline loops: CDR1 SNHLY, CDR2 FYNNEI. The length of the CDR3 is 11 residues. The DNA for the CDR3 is TGTGCCAGCAGTGAAGGCGGGACCCAGTACTTC. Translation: CASSEGGTQYF. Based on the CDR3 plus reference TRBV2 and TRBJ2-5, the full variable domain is EPEVTQTPSHQVTQMGQEVILRCVPISNHLYFYWYRQILGQKVEFLVSFYNNEISEKSEIFDDQFSVERPDGSNFTLKIRSTKLEDSAMYFCASSEGGTQYFGPGTRLLVL.

In nucleotides, the CDR3 is TGTGCCAGCAGTTCAGGGGTTTCACCCCTCCACTTT. Protein: CASSSGVSPLHF. The chain combines TRBV28 with TRBJ1-6; weak D call: TRBD1 (6 bases). This CDR3 contains 12 residues. Looked up from germline, CDR1 is MDHEN and CDR2 is SYDVKM. V was trimmed by 4 bases and J by 9 bases, leaving 7 bases between them.

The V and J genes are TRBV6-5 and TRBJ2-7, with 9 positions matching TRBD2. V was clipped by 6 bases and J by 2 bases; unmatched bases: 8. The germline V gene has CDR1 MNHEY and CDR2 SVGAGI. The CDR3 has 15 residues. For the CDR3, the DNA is TGTGCCAGCAGACTTAGCGGGAGTGAAACCTACGAGCAGTACTTC. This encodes CASRLSGSETYEQYF.

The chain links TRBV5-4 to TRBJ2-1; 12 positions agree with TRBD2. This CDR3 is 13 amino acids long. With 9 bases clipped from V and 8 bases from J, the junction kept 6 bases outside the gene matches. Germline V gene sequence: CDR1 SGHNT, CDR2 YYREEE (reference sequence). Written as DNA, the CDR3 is TGTGCCACCCAGACTAGCGGGAGTGATGAGCAGTTCTTC. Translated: CATQTSGSDEQFF.

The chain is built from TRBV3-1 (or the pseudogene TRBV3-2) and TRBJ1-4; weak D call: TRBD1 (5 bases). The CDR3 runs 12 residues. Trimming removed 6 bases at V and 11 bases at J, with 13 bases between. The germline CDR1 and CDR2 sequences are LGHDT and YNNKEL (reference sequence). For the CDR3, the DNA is TGTGCCAGCAGTACCTCGGGGGGGAAACTGTTTTTT. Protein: CASSTSGGKLFF.

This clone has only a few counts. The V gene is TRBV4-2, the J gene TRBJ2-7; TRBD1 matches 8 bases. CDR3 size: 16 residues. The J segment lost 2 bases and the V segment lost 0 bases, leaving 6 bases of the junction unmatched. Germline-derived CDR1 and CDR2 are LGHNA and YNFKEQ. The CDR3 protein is CASSQDGQGAAYEQYF. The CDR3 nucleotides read TGTGCCAGCAGCCAAGACGGCCAGGGGGCCGCCTACGAGCAGTACTTC.

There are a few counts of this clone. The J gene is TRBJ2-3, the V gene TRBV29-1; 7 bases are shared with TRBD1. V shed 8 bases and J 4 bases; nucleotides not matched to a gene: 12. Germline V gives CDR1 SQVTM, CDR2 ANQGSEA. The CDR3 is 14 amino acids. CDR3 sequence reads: CSTRQGVLADTQYF. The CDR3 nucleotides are TGCAGCACTAGACAGGGCGTTCTAGCAGATACGCAGTATTTT.

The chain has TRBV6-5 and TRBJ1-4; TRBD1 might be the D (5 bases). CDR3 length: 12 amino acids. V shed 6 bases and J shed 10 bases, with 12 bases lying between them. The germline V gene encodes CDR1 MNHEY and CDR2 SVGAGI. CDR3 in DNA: TGTGCCAGCAGGGCCGGGAGGGGAAAACTGTTTTTT. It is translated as CASRAGRGKLFF.

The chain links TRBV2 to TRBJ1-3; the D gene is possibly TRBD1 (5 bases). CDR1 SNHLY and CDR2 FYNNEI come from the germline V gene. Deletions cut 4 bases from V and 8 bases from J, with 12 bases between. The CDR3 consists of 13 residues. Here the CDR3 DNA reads TGTGCCAGCAGTGCCGGGCAGGGTTACACCATATATTTT. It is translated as CASSAGQGYTIYF.

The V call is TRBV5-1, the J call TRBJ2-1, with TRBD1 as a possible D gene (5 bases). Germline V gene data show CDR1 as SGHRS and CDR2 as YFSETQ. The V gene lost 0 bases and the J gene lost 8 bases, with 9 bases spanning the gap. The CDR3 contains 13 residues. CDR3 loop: CASSLDWGDEQFF. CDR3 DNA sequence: TGCGCCAGCAGCTTGGACTGGGGCGATGAGCAGTTCTTC.

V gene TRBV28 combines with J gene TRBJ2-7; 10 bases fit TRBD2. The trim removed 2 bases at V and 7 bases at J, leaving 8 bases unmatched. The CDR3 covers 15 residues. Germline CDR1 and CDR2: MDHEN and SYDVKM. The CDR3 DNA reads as TGTGCCAGCAGTTTAGGCAGCGGGAGGGCCAATGAGCAGTACTTC. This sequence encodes CASSLGSGRANEQYF.

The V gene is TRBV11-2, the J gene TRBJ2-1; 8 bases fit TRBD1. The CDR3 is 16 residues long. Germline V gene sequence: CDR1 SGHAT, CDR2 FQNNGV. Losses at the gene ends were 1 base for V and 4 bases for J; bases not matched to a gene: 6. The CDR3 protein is CASSLAGQGAYNEQFF. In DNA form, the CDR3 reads TGTGCCAGCAGCTTAGCGGGTCAGGGGGCTTACAATGAGCAGTTCTTC.

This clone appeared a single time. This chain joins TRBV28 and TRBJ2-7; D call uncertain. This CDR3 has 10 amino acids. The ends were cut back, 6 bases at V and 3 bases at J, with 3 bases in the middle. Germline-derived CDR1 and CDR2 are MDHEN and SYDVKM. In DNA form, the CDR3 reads TGTGCCAGCAGCCTCTACGAGCAGTACTTC. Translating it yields CASSLYEQYF.

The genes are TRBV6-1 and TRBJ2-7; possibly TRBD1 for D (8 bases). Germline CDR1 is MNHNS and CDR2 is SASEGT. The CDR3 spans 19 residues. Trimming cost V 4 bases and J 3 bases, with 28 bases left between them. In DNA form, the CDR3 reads TGTGCCAGCAGTGGCCCTGGGACAGGATCACCCGGGGGGTACTACGAGCAGTACTTC. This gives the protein CASSGPGTGSPGGYYEQYF.

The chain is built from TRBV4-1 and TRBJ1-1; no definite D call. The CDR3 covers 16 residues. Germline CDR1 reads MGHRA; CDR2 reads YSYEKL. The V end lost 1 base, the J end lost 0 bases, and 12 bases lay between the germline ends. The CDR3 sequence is CASSQAVVLMNTEAFF. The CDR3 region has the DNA TGCGCCAGCAGCCAAGCGGTAGTTTTAATGAACACTGAAGCTTTCTTT.

CDR3: CASSVGTGRMNGYTF. The CDR3 coding sequence is TGTGCCAGCAGCGTTGGGACAGGAAGGATGAATGGCTACACCTTC. The chain is built from TRBV9 and TRBJ1-2, with 8 nucleotides matching TRBD1. V shed 2 bases, J shed 6 bases, and the junction held 9 bases outside the gene matches. The CDR3 is made up of 15 amino acids. Germline CDR1 reads SGDLS; CDR2 reads YYNGEE.

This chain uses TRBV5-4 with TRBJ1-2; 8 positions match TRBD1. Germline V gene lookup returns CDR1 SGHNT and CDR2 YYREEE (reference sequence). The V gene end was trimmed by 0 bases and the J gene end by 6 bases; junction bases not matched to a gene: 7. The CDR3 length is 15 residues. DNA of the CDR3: TGTGCCAGCAGCTTGGGTCGGGACAGGTTTCATGGCTACACCTTC. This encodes CASSLGRDRFHGYTF.

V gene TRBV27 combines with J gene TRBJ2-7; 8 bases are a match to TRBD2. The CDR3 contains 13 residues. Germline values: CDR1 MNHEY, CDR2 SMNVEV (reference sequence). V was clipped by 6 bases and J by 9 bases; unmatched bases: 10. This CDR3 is CASSPGLAGVQYF. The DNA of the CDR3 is TGTGCCAGCAGCCCCGGACTAGCCGGTGTGCAGTACTTC.

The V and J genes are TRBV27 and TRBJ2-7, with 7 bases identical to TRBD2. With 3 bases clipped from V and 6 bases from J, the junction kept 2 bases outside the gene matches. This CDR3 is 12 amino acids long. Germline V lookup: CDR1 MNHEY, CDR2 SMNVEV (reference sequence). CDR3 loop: CASSLGGAEQYF. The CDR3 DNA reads TGTGCCAGCAGTTTGGGAGGGGCCGAGCAGTACTTC.

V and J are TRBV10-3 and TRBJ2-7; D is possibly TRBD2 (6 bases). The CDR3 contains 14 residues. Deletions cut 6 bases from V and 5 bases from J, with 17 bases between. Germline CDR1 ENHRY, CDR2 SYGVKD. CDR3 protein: CAIREGPPPNEQYF. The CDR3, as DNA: TGTGCCATCAGGGAGGGGCCTCCCCCGAACGAGCAGTACTTC.

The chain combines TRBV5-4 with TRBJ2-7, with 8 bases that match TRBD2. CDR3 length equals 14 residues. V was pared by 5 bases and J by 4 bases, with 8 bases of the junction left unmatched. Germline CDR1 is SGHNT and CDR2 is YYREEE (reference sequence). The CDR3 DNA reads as TGTGCCAGCAGAAGGACGGGGGGGGAATACGAGCAGTACTTC. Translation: CASRRTGGEYEQYF.

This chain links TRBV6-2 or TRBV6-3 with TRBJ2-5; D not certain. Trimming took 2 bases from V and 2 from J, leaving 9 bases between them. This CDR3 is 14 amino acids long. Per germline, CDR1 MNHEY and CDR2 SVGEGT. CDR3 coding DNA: TGTGCCAGCAGTTACACCCCCAGGCAAGAGACCCAGTACTTC. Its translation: CASSYTPRQETQYF.

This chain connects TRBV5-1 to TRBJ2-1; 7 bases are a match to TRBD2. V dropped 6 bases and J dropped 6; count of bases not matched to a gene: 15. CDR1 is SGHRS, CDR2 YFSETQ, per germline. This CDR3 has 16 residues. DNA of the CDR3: TGCGCCAGCATCAGTGTAGCGGGTCTGCAAGGCAATGAGCAGTTCTTC. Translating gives CASISVAGLQGNEQFF.

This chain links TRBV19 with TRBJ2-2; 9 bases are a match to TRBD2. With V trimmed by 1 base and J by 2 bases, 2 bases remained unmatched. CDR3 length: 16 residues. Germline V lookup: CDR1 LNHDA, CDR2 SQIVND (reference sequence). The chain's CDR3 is CASSIGLAVNTGELFF. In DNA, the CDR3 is TGTGCCAGTAGTATAGGACTAGCGGTCAACACCGGGGAGCTGTTTTTT.

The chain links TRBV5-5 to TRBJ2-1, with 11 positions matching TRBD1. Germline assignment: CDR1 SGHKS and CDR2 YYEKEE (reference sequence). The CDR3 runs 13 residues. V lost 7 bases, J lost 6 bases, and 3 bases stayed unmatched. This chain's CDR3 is CASGTGGFNEQFF. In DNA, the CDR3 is TGTGCCAGCGGGACAGGGGGTTTCAATGAGCAGTTCTTC.

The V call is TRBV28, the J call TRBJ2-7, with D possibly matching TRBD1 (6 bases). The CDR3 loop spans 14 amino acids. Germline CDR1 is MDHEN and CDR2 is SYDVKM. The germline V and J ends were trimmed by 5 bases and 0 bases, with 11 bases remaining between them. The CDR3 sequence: CASSTGPISYEQYF. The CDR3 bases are TGTGCCAGCAGTACAGGGCCGATCTCCTACGAGCAGTACTTC.

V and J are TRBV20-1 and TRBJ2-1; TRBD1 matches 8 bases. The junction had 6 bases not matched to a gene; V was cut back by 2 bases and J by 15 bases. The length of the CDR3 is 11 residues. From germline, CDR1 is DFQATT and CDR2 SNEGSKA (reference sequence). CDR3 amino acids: CSARSGTGWFF. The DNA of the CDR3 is TGCAGTGCTAGATCCGGGACAGGCTGGTTCTTC.